A single sample gave rise to the 24 T cell receptor beta chains below, sequenced in a study of shared clonotypes between healthy human individuals. Clones were read by immunoSEQ multiplex PCR, and TCRdb kept only the in-frame ones, dropping some. The data contain approximately 500,000 clones, 79% of them singletons. The sequenced sample was PBMCs. These receptors were collected from a middle-aged woman in good health. Some clones in this sample may be carry-over from other donors' samples.

V usage is TRBV29-1 and J usage is TRBJ2-2, with D perhaps TRBD1 (6 bases). Germline V gene lookup returns CDR1 SQVTM and CDR2 ANQGSEA. This CDR3 comprises 14 residues. V was shortened by 4 bases and J by 4 bases, with 13 bases between the two germline ends. CDR3 coding DNA: TGCAGCGTTGTCCGGGACACTATCACCGGGGAGCTGTTTTTT. Its protein product is CSVVRDTITGELFF.

The CDR3 DNA follows: TGTGCCAGCAGCTTAGTCGGACAGGGCTCTGGAAACACCATATATTTT. This encodes CASSLVGQGSGNTIYF. This chain links TRBV7-3 with TRBJ1-3, with 8 bases matching TRBD1. The CDR3 loop spans 16 amino acids. Germline V CDR1 and CDR2: SGHTA, FQGTGA. Unmatched junction bases numbered 3, after V lost 2 bases and J lost 0 bases.

This rearrangement joins TRBV11-3 to TRBJ2-5; TRBD1 aligns across 11 bases. Trimming took 6 bases from V and 2 from J; bases not matched to a gene: 11. The CDR3 extends over 17 amino acids. The germline V gene encodes CDR1 SGHNT and CDR2 YENEEA. Here the CDR3 DNA reads TGTGCCAGCAGTACCGGGACAGGGGGACCCTATCAAGAGACCCAGTACTTC. It translates to CASSTGTGGPYQETQYF.

This clone was observed once. This chain connects TRBV27 to TRBJ1-1; 7 bases are shared with TRBD1. Losses at the gene ends were 5 bases for V and 6 bases for J; bases not matched to a gene: 6. CDR1 and CDR2 from the germline V gene are MNHEY and SMNVEV (reference sequence). The CDR3 covers 13 residues. The CDR3 protein is CASSPYRGPEAFF. For the CDR3, the DNA is TGTGCCAGCAGTCCCTACAGGGGCCCTGAAGCTTTCTTT.

This chain joins TRBV28 and TRBJ2-5; unclear D gene. The CDR3 runs 14 residues. The V end was cut by 5 bases, the J end by 4 bases, with 14 bases between. Germline V gives CDR1 MDHEN, CDR2 SYDVKM. The CDR3 DNA reads as TGTGCCAGCAGTCTAGGATCCACCCCAGAGACCCAGTACTTC. Its protein product is CASSLGSTPETQYF.

The genes are TRBV18 and TRBJ1-1, with 8 positions matching TRBD1. The CDR3 covers 15 residues. Germline loops: CDR1 KGHSH, CDR2 LQKENI. J gave up 3 bases and V 2 bases, and 5 bases lay outside the gene matches. CDR3 nucleotides: TGTGCCAGCTCACCAGTACAGGGGGTGTACACTGAAGCTTTCTTT. It specifies CASSPVQGVYTEAFF.

J is TRBJ2-7 and V is TRBV11-1, with a tentative D call TRBD2 (6 bases). Germline CDR1 and CDR2: SGHAT and FQDESV (reference sequence). The CDR3 extends over 15 amino acids. Trimming shortened V by 1 base and J by 6 bases, and 16 bases separated the two germline ends. The CDR3 here is CASSLGGVNPLEQYF. CDR3 nucleotide sequence: TGTGCCAGCAGCTTAGGCGGGGTTAACCCTCTCGAGCAGTACTTC.

Turning to this clone: This same CDR3 is encoded by further DNA sequences in the sample. The DNA for the CDR3 is TGTGCCAGCAGTTACTCGGGGGGGGGCACTGAAGCTTTCTTT. Protein: CASSYSGGGTEAFF. This chain joins TRBV6-5 and TRBJ1-1; D might be TRBD1 (5 bases). This CDR3 comprises 14 residues. V lost 0 bases and J 4 bases, leaving 9 bases between the germline ends. Germline V gene sequence: CDR1 MNHEY, CDR2 SVGAGI.

The chain recombines TRBV5-1 with TRBJ1-1; weak D call: TRBD1 (6 bases). Deletions cut 7 bases from V and 4 bases from J, with 20 bases between. The CDR3 sequence is 15 residues long. Germline-derived CDR1 and CDR2 are SGHRS and YFSETQ. The CDR3 reads CASSPPGWGLTEAFF. The DNA for the CDR3 is TGCGCCAGCTCCCCCCCGGGGTGGGGGCTCACTGAAGCTTTCTTT.

This chain connects TRBV4-3 to TRBJ2-7; 9 nucleotides align to TRBD2. Trimming at V came to 0 bases and at J to 8 bases, leaving 8 bases not matched to a gene. The germline CDR1 and CDR2 sequences are LGHNA and YSLEER. The CDR3 has 15 amino acids. CDR3 sequence (DNA): TGCGCCAGCAGCCAAGACGGTAGCGGGAGTGATCAGCAGTACTTC. Translation gives CASSQDGSGSDQQYF.

The V call is TRBV7-9, the J call TRBJ2-2, with a tentative D call TRBD1 (5 bases). CDR1 is SEHNR and CDR2 is FQNEAQ in the germline V gene (reference sequence). Trimming cost V 1 base and J 5 bases, with 11 bases left between them. The CDR3 has 15 amino acids. This CDR3 reads CASSLVSSGTGELFF. Here the CDR3 DNA reads TGTGCCAGCAGCTTAGTTTCTTCAGGGACCGGGGAGCTGTTTTTT.

The rearrangement links TRBV2 to TRBJ2-1; D unresolved. The CDR3 extends over 15 amino acids. Trimming shortened V by 7 bases and J by 8 bases, and 21 bases separated the two germline ends. Germline CDR1 is SNHLY and CDR2 is FYNNEI. The CDR3 region is CASTPQRTVPYEQFF. CDR3 bases: TGTGCCAGCACCCCACAGCGTACCGTACCGTATGAGCAGTTCTTC. The variable domain in full, with the rest retrieved from reference TRBV2 and TRBJ2-1, is EPEVTQTPSHQVTQMGQEVILRCVPISNHLYFYWYRQILGQKVEFLVSFYNNEISEKSEIFDDQFSVERPDGSNFTLKIRSTKLEDSAMYFCASTPQRTVPYEQFFGPGTRLTVL.

The chain employs TRBV5-1 and TRBJ1-2; 8 nucleotides agree with TRBD1. The germline gives CDR1 SGHRS, CDR2 YFSETQ. This CDR3 contains 15 residues. Trimming cost V 4 bases and J 1 base; bases outside gene matches: 6. Written as DNA, the CDR3 is TGCGCCAGCAGCAACGGGACAGGAGATAACTATGGCTACACCTTC. Amino acid sequence: CASSNGTGDNYGYTF.

The CDR3 region is CASSPGQGQGTDTQYF. As DNA, the CDR3 is TGTGCCAGCTCACCAGGTCAGGGTCAGGGCACAGATACGCAGTATTTT. V and J are TRBV18 and TRBJ2-3, with D tentatively TRBD1 (5 bases). CDR3 size: 16 residues. Deletions cut 2 bases from V and 1 base from J, with 13 bases between. Germline V gives CDR1 KGHSH, CDR2 LQKENI.

The rearrangement uses TRBV7-3 and TRBJ2-7, with TRBD2 matching over 7 bases. With 4 bases clipped from V and 6 bases from J, the junction kept 9 bases outside the gene matches. Germline CDR1 and CDR2: SGHTA and FQGTGA. CDR3 length equals 14 residues. The CDR3 sequence is CASSSVGGLGEQYF. CDR3 bases: TGTGCCAGCAGCTCCGTGGGAGGACTAGGCGAGCAGTACTTC.

The CDR3 loop is CASSLGTSGSSDTQYF. The DNA for the CDR3 is TGCGCCAGCAGCCTAGGGACTAGCGGGAGTTCAGATACGCAGTATTTT. The chain combines TRBV4-1 with TRBJ2-3; 14 nucleotides line up with TRBD2. Germline loops: CDR1 MGHRA, CDR2 YSYEKL. CDR3 length: 16 residues. With 4 bases clipped from V and 4 bases from J, the junction kept 4 bases outside the gene matches.

V is TRBV28 and J is TRBJ2-3, with 10 bases identical to TRBD2. Germline CDR1 reads MDHEN; CDR2 reads SYDVKM. With V trimmed by 6 bases and J by 2 bases, 14 bases remained unmatched. This CDR3 contains 18 residues. In DNA form, the CDR3 reads TGTGCCAGCAGCCCCCATTTGGGAGCGGGAGGGTACACAGATACGCAGTATTTT. This encodes CASSPHLGAGGYTDTQYF.

This chain uses TRBV28 with TRBJ2-7, with TRBD2 matching over 7 bases. The ends lost 3 bases at V and 3 bases at J; junction bases unmatched: 5. From germline, CDR1 is MDHEN and CDR2 SYDVKM. This CDR3 spans 14 amino acids. The CDR3, as DNA: TGTGCCAGCAGTTTTGTCTCGGGGGGCTACGAGCAGTACTTC. Translation: CASSFVSGGYEQYF.

The rearrangement links TRBV18 to TRBJ2-7; D gene unclear. The CDR3 has 15 residues. Germline V lookup: CDR1 KGHSH, CDR2 LQKENI. V was trimmed by 5 bases and J by 2 bases, leaving 16 bases between them. CDR3 amino acids: CASSSADHRTYEQYF. CDR3 coding DNA: TGTGCCAGCTCATCTGCAGACCACCGGACCTACGAGCAGTACTTC.

The chain carries TRBV5-4 and TRBJ2-5; 15 bases map to TRBD2. Germline loops: CDR1 SGHNT, CDR2 YYREEE (reference sequence). V dropped 2 bases and J dropped 5; count of bases not matched to a gene: 7. CDR3 length: 17 amino acids. In nucleotides, the CDR3 is TGTGCCAGCAGCTTAGGGACTAGCGGGAGGAGGGGGGAGACCCAGTACTTC. Protein: CASSLGTSGRRGETQYF.

The rearrangement links TRBV4-3 to TRBJ1-6; D is perhaps TRBD1 (5 bases). The germline CDR1 and CDR2 sequences are LGHNA and YSLEER. The ends were cut back, 0 bases at V and 9 bases at J, with 12 bases in the middle. The CDR3 loop spans 15 amino acids. DNA of the CDR3: TGCGCCAGCAGCCAAGATTGGACAATACCTTCACCCCTCCACTTT. It encodes CASSQDWTIPSPLHF.

V usage is TRBV19 and J usage is TRBJ1-4; 10 positions match TRBD1. Germline V gene data show CDR1 as LNHDA and CDR2 as SQIVND (reference sequence). V lost 6 bases to trimming and J lost 5 bases; unmatched junction nucleotides: 9. The CDR3 spans 16 residues. CDR3 loop: CASRRPGQGINEKLFF. The CDR3 bases are TGTGCCAGTAGGAGACCGGGACAGGGGATCAATGAAAAACTGTTTTTT.

A note on this clone: This sample includes further DNA sequences coding for the same CDR3. This chain uses TRBV30 with TRBJ2-7; perhaps TRBD2 as D (5 bases). This CDR3 is 11 amino acids long. CDR1 and CDR2 from the germline V gene are GTSNPN and SVGIG (reference sequence). Between the trimmed V and J ends, which lost 1 base and 4 bases, there was a span of 5 bases. The CDR3 sequence: CAWSAGYEQYF. The CDR3 bases are TGTGCCTGGAGTGCGGGGTACGAGCAGTACTTC.

The chain carries TRBV6-5 and TRBJ1-2; D remains ambiguous. This CDR3 spans 12 amino acids. Germline CDR1 and CDR2: MNHEY and SVGAGI. V was trimmed by 5 bases and J by 10 bases, leaving 14 bases between them. The CDR3 loop reads CASSPARRAYTF. In nucleotides, the CDR3 is TGTGCCAGCAGTCCTGCGCGGCGCGCCTACACCTTC.